This T cell receptor (beta chain) was observed in a study of siplizumab effects on memory and regulatory T cells. Findings of the study overall: Proliferating siplizumab-cultured Tregs lacked confirmed suppressive function. Naive or memory phenotype assignment was not possible for roughly 80-97% of proliferating CD4+ or CD8+ clones.

Clones were read by immunoSEQ multiplex PCR, and TCRdb kept only the in-frame ones, dropping some. The sample has tens of thousands of clones, 85% to 95% seen once. Worth noting for this clone: Antigen: not known.

V was cut by 2 bases and J by 4 bases, with 3 bases left in between. Germline-derived CDR1 and CDR2 are LNHNV and YYDKDF (reference sequence). The CDR3 spans 12 residues. This sequence joins TRBV15 and TRBJ1-5, with D unresolved. This TCR was recovered from a human donor in good health. The sequenced sample consisted of CD8+ T cells sorted from blood. In nucleotides, the CDR3 is TGTGCCACCAGCAGACAGAATCAGCCCCAGCATTTT. It is translated as CATSRQNQPQHF.